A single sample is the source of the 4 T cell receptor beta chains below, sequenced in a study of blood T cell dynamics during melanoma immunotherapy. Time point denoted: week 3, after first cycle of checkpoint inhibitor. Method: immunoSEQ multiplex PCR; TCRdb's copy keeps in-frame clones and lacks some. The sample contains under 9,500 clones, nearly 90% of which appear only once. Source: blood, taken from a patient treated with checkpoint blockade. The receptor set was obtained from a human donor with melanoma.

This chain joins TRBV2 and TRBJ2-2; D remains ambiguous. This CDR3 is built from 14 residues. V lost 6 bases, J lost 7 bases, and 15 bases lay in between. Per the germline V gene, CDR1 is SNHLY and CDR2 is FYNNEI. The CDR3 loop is CASSPTPLLGELFF. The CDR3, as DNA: TGTGCCAGCAGCCCAACACCCCTTCTCGGGGAGCTGTTTTTT.

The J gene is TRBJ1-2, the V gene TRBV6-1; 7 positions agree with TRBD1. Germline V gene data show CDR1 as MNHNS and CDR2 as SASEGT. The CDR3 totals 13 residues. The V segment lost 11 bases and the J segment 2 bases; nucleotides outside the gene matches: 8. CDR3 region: CAGGGQNNYGYTF. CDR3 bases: TGTGCCGGGGGGGGACAGAACAACTATGGCTACACCTTC.

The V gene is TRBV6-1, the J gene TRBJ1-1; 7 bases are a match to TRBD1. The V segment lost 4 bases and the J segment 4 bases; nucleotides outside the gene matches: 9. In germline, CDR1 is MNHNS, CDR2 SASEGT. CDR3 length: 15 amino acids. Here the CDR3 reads CASSAGTDLGTEAFF. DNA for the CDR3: TGTGCCAGCAGTGCCGGGACAGACCTGGGCACTGAAGCTTTCTTT.

The DNA of the CDR3 is TGTGCCAGCAGCTCTATTTCGTCCGCCACTGAAGCTTTCTTT. Its protein is CASSSISSATEAFF. The chain combines TRBV11-2 with TRBJ1-1; no reliable D call. Trimming took 4 bases from V and 4 from J, leaving 13 bases between them. Germline loops: CDR1 SGHAT, CDR2 FQNNGV. This CDR3 contains 14 residues.